This record looks at one TCR beta chain sequence and its context. This entry is derived from a study of blood T cell repertoires in COVID-19. The table came from immunoSEQ multiplex PCR; TCRdb's copy has only in-frame clones and leaves some out. Found here are about 87,000 clones, approximately 71% of them singletons; the top ten hold 4% to 5.5%. The TCR was taken from a woman between 50 and 59 years old with acute or convalescent COVID-19. Specimen: peripheral blood.

The CDR3 protein is CASSLSSYEQYF. The CDR3, as DNA: TGCGCCAGCAGCCTGTCTAGCTACGAGCAGTACTTC. The chain recombines TRBV5-1 with TRBJ2-7; unclear D gene. Germline CDR1 reads SGHRS; CDR2 reads YFSETQ. The CDR3 covers 12 residues. Deletions cut 4 bases from V and 3 bases from J, with 8 bases between.